A single T cell receptor (beta chain) is shown here with its context. It lacks a known antigen. There are no base qualities to consult, and no much larger clone falls within one base. The sample originates from a study of cytomegalovirus exposure and HLA in healthy donors listed by TCRdb under 2017. For the wider study: According to a later analysis, one platform produced both the roughly 120 validation repertoires and the 550 to 800 repertoires of the first cohort. To predict cytomegalovirus infection status, the study combined high-throughput TCR immunosequencing, statistical association of individual TCRs with disease status, and machine learning. A separate validation cohort of over a hundred different subjects was used in addition to the roughly 620-subject first cohort. The study aimed to test whether signatures of past pathogen exposure could be identified by cataloging public T cell receptors. The research as a whole found: The study listed 170 or so TCR beta chains as associated with cytomegalovirus. It was suggested by the authors that the approach could potentially be generalized to other disease states and immunological phenotypes. The classifier was reported to diagnose cytomegalovirus status with high specificity and sensitivity in both the original cohort and the validation cohort. Subsequent analysis determined that TCRs grouped into clusters in the first cohort also showed a tendency toward co-occurrence across the 90 to 150 validation repertoires, and roughly 95% of cluster scores exceeded 0. A later analysis lacked HLA typing for the validation cohort, so it scored co-occurrence in that cohort across all 110 or so repertoires. Most TCR sequences were observed very rarely across donors, whereas some public TCRs were present in many individuals. In vitro tests confirmed that a few of the cytomegalovirus-associated TCR beta chains recognize cytomegalovirus antigens.

The CDR3 measures 12 amino acids from cysteine to phenylalanine. This entry keeps only the CDR3 DNA: 36 bases, framed from base 1. Trimming takes 4 bases from V and 7 bases from J, and the germline ends sit 9 bases apart. The germline V gene provides CDR1 MDHEN and CDR2 SYDVKM. Donors formed part of the validation cohort, which comprised over a hundred subjects and was distinct from the first cohort of under 850 subjects. Library creation used the immunoSEQ multiplex PCR assay. In the paper's pipeline: A statistical classification framework was developed to diagnose cytomegalovirus status using the catalog of TCR beta chain sequences. Not all clones reach the TCRdb copy of this immuneACCESS table, which keeps in-frame sequences only. Checked studies attribute under half of the gap to unresolved V genes and leave the rest unexplained. V, J and clone size were drawn from that table, and D and trimming were deduced from the DNA. The sample profile shows under 250,000 clones; 75% to 90% of them were found once. The leading ten clones occupy 4.5% to 6% of the sample.

The origin of this receptor is a woman under 30 in good health and CMV-seronegative. The sequenced sample was PBMCs. Here the chain combines TRBV28 and TRBJ2-3, and TRBD1 may be the D gene, going by 6 matching bases. This receptor carries the CDR3 CASSSQGNTQYF. The bases are TGTGCCAGCAGTTCTCAGGGGAATACGCAGTATTTT.